The rows below give T cell receptor beta chains drawn from one sample of a study of T cells in Graves' hyperthyroidism and ophthalmopathy. TCRdb called the multiplex PCR reads again in MiXCR, with one record for every CDR3 protein. The sample lists about 330,000 distinct CDR3 sequences, roughly 15% occurring once. Sequenced: blood. The receptors here all came from a middle-aged woman with Graves' ophthalmopathy. Both conserved end residues are part of each CDR3. The D gene is left open where the match is weak. Where a row states a size, it is once, few, many or the class of an expanded clone; other rows omit it.

D,V,size,J,DNA,CDR3
-,TRBV11-3,many,TRBJ2-7,TGTGCCAGCAGCTTCCTACCCTACGAGCAGTACTTC,CASSFLPYEQYF
-,TRBV11-2,many,TRBJ1-1,TGTGCCAGCAGCTATTACAGGGCCAACACTGAAGCTTTCTTT,CASSYYRANTEAFF
-,TRBV12-3/TRBV12-4,many,TRBJ1-5,TGTGCCAGCAACACCGAAGACAGTTCCCTTTATAGCAATCAGCCCCAGCATTTT,CASNTEDSSLYSNQPQHF
TRBD1,TRBV7-9,few,TRBJ2-1,TGTGCCAGCAGCTCCCTGGGGACAGGGACGGATGAGCAGTTCTTC,CASSSLGTGTDEQFF
TRBD1,TRBV12-3/TRBV12-4,many,TRBJ2-1,TGTGCCAGCATCGGGACAGGCGACAATGAGCAGTTCTTC,CASIGTGDNEQFF
-,TRBV20-1,many,TRBJ1-2,TGCAGTGCTAGCGCGGGGGTCGGCTACACCTTC,CSASAGVGYTF
TRBD2,TRBV29-1,many,TRBJ2-7,TGCAGCGTTTGTGGGAGGGCCTACGAGCAGTACTTC,CSVCGRAYEQYF
-,TRBV4-1,-,TRBJ2-1,TGCGCCAGCAGCCAAGATACTAGGCCGCCTTCCAATGAGCAGTTCTTC,CASSQDTRPPSNEQFF
-,TRBV30,-,TRBJ1-2,TGTGCCTGGATGTCAGGGAATGGCTACACCTTC,CAWMSGNGYTF
-,TRBV7-2,many,TRBJ2-7,TGTGCCAGCAGCAAGGCGGGATCACATTCCTACGAGCAGTACTTC,CASSKAGSHSYEQYF
-,TRBV10-1,many,TRBJ2-5,TGCGCCAGCAGTGAAGGGGCAGGGTCGCGAGAGACCCAGTACTTC,CASSEGAGSRETQYF
-,TRBV6-1,few,TRBJ1-5,TGTGCCAGCAGTAACGAAGGGGGCAATCAGCCCCAGCATTTT,CASSNEGGNQPQHF
-,TRBV6-1,many,TRBJ1-2,TGTGCCAGCAGAGGACAGACTTATAACTATGGCTACACCTTC,CASRGQTYNYGYTF
TRBD1,TRBV6-4,many,TRBJ1-1,TGTGCCAGCAGTGACAACCACCGAGACAGGGGGAGTACAGCTTTCTTT,CASSDNHRDRGSTAFF
TRBD2,TRBV24-1,-,TRBJ2-1,TGTGCCACCAGTGCCCTAGCGGACTACAATGAGCAGTTCTTC,CATSALADYNEQFF
TRBD2,TRBV5-1,many,TRBJ2-3,TGCGCCAGCAGCCCCGGGAGCGGGGGGGCCTCGACAGATACGCAGTATTTT,CASSPGSGGASTDTQYF
TRBD2,TRBV11-2,many,TRBJ2-1,TGTGCCAGCAGACCTAGACTAGCGGGGGCCAACAATGAGCAGTTCTTC,CASRPRLAGANNEQFF
-,TRBV11-2,-,TRBJ1-6,TGTGCCAGCAGAAGACGCAAGAATTCACCCCTCCACTTT,CASRRRKNSPLHF
TRBD2,TRBV20-1,many,TRBJ2-7,TGCAGTGCTTTTAGCGGGGGGGCCAACGAGCAGTACTTC,CSAFSGGANEQYF
-,TRBV29-1,few,TRBJ2-5,TGCAGCTACGAGAGACTCAGGGGTGAGGGCCAAGAGACCCAGTACTTC,CSYERLRGEGQETQYF
TRBD2,TRBV20-1,few,TRBJ2-3,TGCAGTGCCACTGGGCAGCGGGAGAGCACAGATACGCAGTATTTT,CSATGQRESTDTQYF
TRBD1,TRBV5-1,many,TRBJ2-2,TGCGCCAGCAGCGCCGGACAGGTGGACGGGGAGCTGTTTTTT,CASSAGQVDGELFF
-,TRBV6-2/TRBV6-3,-,TRBJ1-2,TGTGCCAGCGGGGAGCCTCAGGACCGAAACTATGGCTACACCTTC,CASGEPQDRNYGYTF
-,TRBV10-2,many,TRBJ2-7,TGCGCCAGCAGAGTCAGTTCTTACGAGCAGTACTTC,CASRVSSYEQYF
-,TRBV2,many,TRBJ1-5,TGTGCCAGCAGTGATGGGGCCATTGGCAATCAGCCCCAGCATTTT,CASSDGAIGNQPQHF
-,TRBV20-1,many,TRBJ1-1,TGCAGTGCAAACCCCAGGGAAAGGTCGAACACTGAAGCTTTCTTT,CSANPRERSNTEAFF
TRBD1,TRBV12-3/TRBV12-4,many,TRBJ1-4,TGTGCCAGCAGTTTAGTCGCCGGACAGGCAAATGAAAAACTGTTTTTT,CASSLVAGQANEKLFF
-,TRBV7-8,-,TRBJ1-4,TGTGCCAGCAGCTTAGGGGTAATGGAACTGTTTTTT,CASSLGVMELFF
-,TRBV6-6,-,TRBJ2-5,TGTGCCAGCAGTTACTCAGGGGGTTTTTTTGAGACCCAGTACTTC,CASSYSGGFFETQYF
-,TRBV7-9,many,TRBJ2-3,TGTGCCAGCAGCTTAAACGCGGGGCCTGGAGATACGCAGTATTTT,CASSLNAGPGDTQYF
TRBD1,TRBV20-1,many,TRBJ1-5,TGCAGTGCTAGTTCGACAGGGCGATTTAGCAATCAGCCCCAGCATTTT,CSASSTGRFSNQPQHF
TRBD2,TRBV11-2,-,TRBJ2-7,TGTGCCAGCAGCTTAGGAGTAGCGGGAGGGGAGCAGTACTTC,CASSLGVAGGEQYF
-,TRBV2,many,TRBJ2-3,TGTGCCAGTTCGACAGTTACAGATACGCAGTATTTT,CASSTVTDTQYF
-,TRBV6-1,few,TRBJ1-5,TGTGCCAGCGGCTTAGGGTTCCAGCCCCAGCATTTT,CASGLGFQPQHF
-,TRBV6-6,many,TRBJ1-5,TGTGCCAGCAGTTACGCCAGTGGGGGGGCGAGCAATCAGCCCCAGCATTTT,CASSYASGGASNQPQHF
TRBD1,TRBV19,-,TRBJ1-2,TGTGCCAGTAGGATGAAGGAGACAGGGCTGAACTATGGCTACACCTTC,CASRMKETGLNYGYTF
-,TRBV7-8,few,TRBJ2-1,TGTGCCAGCAGCTTAGGCCCCAGGGGGCAGTTCTTC,CASSLGPRGQFF
TRBD2,TRBV20-1,-,TRBJ2-3,TGCAGTGCTAGAGGGGGACTAGCGGGGGGCACAGATACGCAGTATTTT,CSARGGLAGGTDTQYF
-,TRBV7-9,many,TRBJ2-1,TGTGCCAGCAGCTTAGAAGGTCCCGGAGTATATGAGCAGTTCTTC,CASSLEGPGVYEQFF
TRBD1,TRBV6-1,many,TRBJ1-5,TGTGCCAGCAGGGACAGGTTTCGAGGGCCCCAGCATTTT,CASRDRFRGPQHF
TRBD1,TRBV4-1,-,TRBJ2-7,TGCGCCAGCAGCCTAACCGGGACAGGGATTTACGAGCAGTACTTC,CASSLTGTGIYEQYF
-,TRBV4-2,few,TRBJ2-1,TGTGCCAGCAGCCAAGATGGAGTATCTGAGCAGTTCTTC,CASSQDGVSEQFF